This T cell receptor beta chain was recovered during a study of blood T cell repertoires in COVID-19. This clone was recorded only once. TCRdb's table, derived via immunoSEQ multiplex PCR, lists solely in-frame clones and lacks some. The sample lists approximately 300,000 clones; 86% were seen once. This sequence was found in a woman between 45 and 60 years old with acute or convalescent COVID-19. The specimen sequenced was peripheral blood.

The CDR3 DNA sequence: TGTGCCATCAGGAACCCTAGCGGGAGCGACACCGGGGAGCTGTTTTTT. Translating gives CAIRNPSGSDTGELFF. This rearrangement joins TRBV10-3 to TRBJ2-2; 10 bases match TRBD2. CDR1 is ENHRY, CDR2 SYGVKD, per germline. V shed 6 bases, J shed 3 bases, and the junction held 7 bases outside the gene matches. This CDR3 region has 16 residues.